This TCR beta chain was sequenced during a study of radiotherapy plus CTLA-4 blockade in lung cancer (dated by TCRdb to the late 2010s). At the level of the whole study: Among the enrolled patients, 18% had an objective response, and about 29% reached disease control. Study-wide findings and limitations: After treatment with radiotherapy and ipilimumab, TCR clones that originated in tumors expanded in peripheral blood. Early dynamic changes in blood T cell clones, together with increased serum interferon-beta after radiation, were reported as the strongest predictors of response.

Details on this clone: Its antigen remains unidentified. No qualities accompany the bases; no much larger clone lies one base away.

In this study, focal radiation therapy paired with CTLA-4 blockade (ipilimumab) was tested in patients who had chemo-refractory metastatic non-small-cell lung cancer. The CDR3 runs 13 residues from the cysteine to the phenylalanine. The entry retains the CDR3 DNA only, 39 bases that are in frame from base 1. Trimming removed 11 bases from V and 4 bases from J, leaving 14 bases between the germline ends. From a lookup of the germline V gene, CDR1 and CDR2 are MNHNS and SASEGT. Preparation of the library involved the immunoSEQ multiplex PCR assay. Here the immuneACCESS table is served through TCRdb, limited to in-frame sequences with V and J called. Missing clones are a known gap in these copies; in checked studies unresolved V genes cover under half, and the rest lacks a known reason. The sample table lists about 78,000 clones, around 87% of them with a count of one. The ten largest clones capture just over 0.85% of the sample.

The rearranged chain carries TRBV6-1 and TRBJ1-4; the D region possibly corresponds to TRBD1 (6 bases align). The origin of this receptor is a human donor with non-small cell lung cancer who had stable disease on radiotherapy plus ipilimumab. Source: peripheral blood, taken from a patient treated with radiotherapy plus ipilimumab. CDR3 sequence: CAGRTVLNEKLFF. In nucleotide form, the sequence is TGTGCCGGTCGGACAGTCCTTAATGAAAAACTGTTTTTT.